The clone carrying this TCR beta chain was counted at least ten times. Trimming pared 1 base from V and 3 bases from J, leaving 12 bases between. CDR1 SEHNR and CDR2 FQNEAQ come from the germline V gene (reference sequence). The CDR3 totals 16 residues. This sample stems from a study of blood T cell repertoires in COVID-19. Authors' processing steps: Scientists estimated how many nucleated cells there were by amplifying reference gene primers. Sequenced by immunoSEQ multiplex PCR; TCRdb stores in-frame clones only, minus some. That table furnishes V, J and clone size, whereas the DNA furnished D and trimming. The sample consists of about 240,000 clones, 80% to 85% of them appearing once.

This TCR came from a young woman with acute or convalescent COVID-19. The chain recombines TRBV7-9 with TRBJ2-2; D possibly corresponds to TRBD2 (6 bases). The sample was peripheral blood. In DNA form, the CDR3 reads TGTGCCAGCAGCTTAGGAGTTACGGGAGACACCGGGGAGCTGTTTTTT. Its protein product is CASSLGVTGDTGELFF.